The rows below give T cell receptor beta chains drawn from one sample of a study of a mutant IDH1 vaccine in newly diagnosed glioma. TCRdb's copy holds only in-frame clones and misses some; the assay was immunoSEQ multiplex PCR. The sample has some 49,000 clones, approximately 80% seen once. Their antigen targets remain unknown. Sequencing used PBMCs, obtained from a glioma patient whose treatment included an IDH1 peptide vaccine. Every receptor here comes from a woman aged 40 to 50 with glioma. Some clones in this sample may be carry-over from other donors' samples. The CDR3 runs from the conserved cysteine through the conserved F or W. The order of the fields is J gene, D gene, V gene, clone size, CDR3 protein, CDR3 DNA. A D gene is named only where the DNA matches it firmly. Clone sizes are given selectively: once, few, many, or a class where the clone is expanded.

>TRBJ2-3|NA|TRBV18|NA
CASSPGLAGTDTQYF
TGTGCCAGCTCACCAGGGTTGGCGGGAACAGATACGCAGTATTTT
>TRBJ1-2|TRBD1|TRBV5-1|few
CASSRGTGTGLYGYTF
TGCGCCAGCAGCAGGGGAACCGGGACAGGGCTGTATGGCTACACCTTC
>TRBJ2-5|NA|TRBV6-1|NA
CASSEEQGRGQETQYF
TGTGCCAGCAGTGAAGAACAGGGAAGAGGGCAAGAGACCCAGTACTTC
>TRBJ1-5|NA|TRBV10-1|NA
CASSDGQGLTQPQHF
TGCGCCAGCAGTGACGGTCAGGGGTTAACTCAGCCCCAGCATTTT
>TRBJ2-2|TRBD2|TRBV5-4|NA
CASSGLAGGLDTGELFF
TGTGCCAGCAGCGGACTAGCGGGGGGGTTGGACACCGGGGAGCTGTTTTTT
>TRBJ2-7|TRBD2|TRBV5-6|NA
CASSSAREGRSYEQYF
TGTGCCAGCAGCTCGGCTCGGGAGGGACGCTCCTACGAGCAGTACTTC
>TRBJ2-4|NA|TRBV7-7|NA
CASSLNRGGKNIQYF
TGTGCTAGCAGCTTAAATAGGGGGGGGAAAAACATTCAGTACTTC
>TRBJ2-4|NA|TRBV5-1|NA
CASSLGSLAKNIQYF
TGCGCCAGCAGCTTGGGAAGTCTTGCCAAAAACATTCAGTACTTC
>TRBJ1-4|NA|TRBV4-2|few
CASSQEVSQEGEKLFF
TGTGCCAGCAGCCAAGAGGTGAGTCAGGAAGGGGAAAAACTGTTTTTT
>TRBJ1-5|NA|TRBV5-1|NA
CASSLGNQDQPQHF
TGCGCCAGCAGCCTAGGGAATCAAGATCAGCCCCAGCATTTT
>TRBJ2-7|TRBD1|TRBV18|NA
CASSPKQGYEQYF
TGTGCCAGCTCACCAAAACAGGGGTACGAGCAGTACTTC
>TRBJ1-2|NA|TRBV14|NA
CASSPTGRGYGYTF
TGTGCCAGCAGCCCAACAGGGAGGGGCTATGGCTACACCTTC
>TRBJ1-4|TRBD1|TRBV30|NA
CAWSASDRDEKLFF
TGTGCCTGGAGTGCCTCGGACAGGGATGAAAAACTGTTTTTT
>TRBJ1-5|NA|TRBV6-5|NA
CASSSGVGGNQPQHF
TGTGCCAGCAGCTCCGGGGTGGGCGGCAATCAGCCCCAGCATTTT
>TRBJ2-3|NA|TRBV5-1|NA
CASSQTTRSTDTQYF
TGCGCCAGCAGCCAGACGACTAGGAGCACAGATACGCAGTATTTT
>TRBJ1-1|TRBD1|TRBV9|few
CASSVGTGVDTEAFF
TGTGCCAGCAGCGTGGGGACAGGGGTTGACACTGAAGCTTTCTTT
>TRBJ2-7|NA|TRBV20-1|NA
CRASGSDEQYF
TGCAGGGCTTCGGGATCTGACGAGCAGTACTTC
>TRBJ1-4|TRBD1|TRBV19|once
CASARYPETGVEKLFF
TGTGCCAGTGCCAGGTACCCGGAGACAGGGGTTGAAAAACTGTTTTTT
>TRBJ2-7|NA|TRBV7-9|once
CASSWGYYEQYF
TGTGCCAGCAGCTGGGGCTACTACGAGCAGTACTTC
>TRBJ1-2|NA|TRBV19|NA
CASSIPFIYGGHEGYTF
TGTGCCAGTAGCATACCCTTCATATATGGGGGGCATGAGGGCTACACCTTC
>TRBJ1-1|TRBD1|TRBV5-1|NA
CASTDRVSTEAFF
TGCGCCAGCACGGACAGGGTGAGCACTGAAGCTTTCTTT
>TRBJ2-6|NA|TRBV4-2|few
CASSQDQNLQPSGANVLTF
TGTGCCAGCAGCCAAGACCAAAATCTTCAACCCTCTGGGGCCAACGTCCTGACTTTC
>TRBJ1-2|TRBD1|TRBV5-1|NA
CASSSGQGLYGYTF
TGCGCCAGCAGCTCGGGACAGGGGCTCTATGGCTACACCTTC
>TRBJ1-4|TRBD1|TRBV4-1|few
CASSPTSGTGGADSEKLFF
TGCGCCAGCAGCCCAACCTCCGGGACAGGGGGCGCCGATAGCGAAAAACTGTTTTTT
>TRBJ1-1|NA|TRBV10-3|NA
CAISDSVNTEAFF
TGTGCCATCAGTGATTCGGTGAACACTGAAGCTTTCTTT
>TRBJ2-7|NA|TRBV5-1|NA
CASSASDYEQYF
TGCGCCAGCAGCGCGTCGGACTACGAGCAGTACTTC
>TRBJ1-5|NA|TRBV11-3|NA
CASFRKEGFLHF
TGTGCCAGCTTCCGGAAGGAGGGGTTTCTACATTTT
>TRBJ1-2|NA|TRBV4-1|NA
CASSQKLVSGKHGYTF
TGCGCCAGCAGCCAGAAACTAGTTTCAGGGAAGCATGGCTACACCTTC
>TRBJ2-1|TRBD2|TRBV5-6|few
CASTLLAGAYNEQFF
TGTGCCAGCACCTTACTAGCGGGGGCTTACAATGAGCAGTTCTTC
>TRBJ2-7|NA|TRBV4-1|NA
CASSPAEARPYEQYF
TGCGCCAGCAGCCCCGCCGAGGCGCGCCCCTACGAGCAGTACTTC
>TRBJ2-5|NA|TRBV5-4|NA
CASSLEGPRETQYF
TGTGCCAGCAGCTTGGAAGGACCCAGAGAGACCCAGTACTTC
>TRBJ2-3|NA|TRBV9|NA
CASSVVAGADTQYF
TGTGCCAGCAGCGTAGTTGCGGGGGCCGATACGCAGTATTTT
>TRBJ2-5|NA|TRBV13|NA
CASSFAKETQYF
TGTGCCAGCAGCTTCGCCAAAGAGACCCAGTACTTC
>TRBJ2-1|NA|TRBV19|NA
CASRDRKNEQFF
TGTGCCAGTAGAGACAGGAAGAATGAGCAGTTCTTC
>TRBJ2-4|NA|TRBV5-8|NA
CASTNLGTQGLMGIQYF
TGTGCCAGCACAAACCTCGGGACCCAGGGACTTATGGGCATTCAGTACTTC
>TRBJ2-1|NA|TRBV2|few
CASSVPGAKQFF
TGTGCCAGCAGTGTTCCGGGGGCCAAGCAGTTCTTC
>TRBJ1-4|NA|TRBV5-5|NA
CASTSLATNEKLFF
TGTGCCAGCACCTCCCTTGCAACTAATGAAAAACTGTTTTTT
>TRBJ2-7|NA|TRBV29-1|few
CSVDLGAYEQYF
TGCAGCGTTGACCTCGGGGCCTACGAGCAGTACTTC